This T cell receptor (beta chain) comes out of a study of cytomegalovirus exposure and HLA in healthy donors. Study as a whole: Of the donors genotyped, several hundred in all, 65% to 90% fell in the Caucasian-associated ancestry cluster.

The PCR ran on 60 Vbeta and 13 Jbeta primers. Sequenced by immunoSEQ multiplex PCR; TCRdb stores in-frame clones only, minus some. This sample's clone table lists about 150,000 clones. Comments on this clone: Its antigen is unidentified.

Study-wide results and limits: When analyzed later, a missense DCLRE1C variant was found to be linked to TCR beta V- and J-gene trimming.

This cohort consisted of healthy bone marrow donors. The CDR3 consists of 15 residues. CDR1 is SGHRS and CDR2 is YFSETQ in the germline V gene. With 0 bases removed from V and 0 bases from J, the gap between germline ends came to 8 bases. Source material: PBMCs. This receptor was taken from a woman in her forties or fifties in good health and CMV-seronegative. The chain combines TRBV5-1 with TRBJ2-3, with D maybe TRBD1 (6 bases). CDR3 DNA sequence: TGCGCCAGCAGCTTGGACAGGGCTAGCACAGATACGCAGTATTTT. It yields the protein CASSLDRASTDTQYF.